This TCR beta chain was found in a study of control samples from healthy donors and cancer patients. Sequenced by immunoSEQ multiplex PCR; TCRdb stores in-frame clones only, minus some. The table includes 90,000 to 150,000 clones, approximately 88% detected once. Sequences were obtained from blood. The sequence came from a man between 40 and 49 years old in good health.

The CDR3 here is CASSPDRVGYGYTF. In DNA form, the CDR3 reads TGTGCCAGCAGCCCAGACAGGGTAGGGTATGGCTACACCTTC. The chain is built from TRBV9 and TRBJ1-2; 7 bases are shared with TRBD1. Looked up from germline, CDR1 is SGDLS and CDR2 is YYNGEE. V shed 4 bases, J shed 5 bases, and the junction held 8 bases outside the gene matches. The CDR3 has 14 amino acids.